A selection of T cell receptor beta chains follows, all from one sample in a study of graft-versus-host responses after intestinal transplantation. Assay: immunoSEQ multiplex PCR; the TCRdb copy retains only in-frame clones and omits some. The repertoire holds under 8,000 clones, with around 79% as singletons. Material: ileum tissue, obtained roughly 230 days after intestinal transplant. The receptor set was obtained from a human patient who received an intestinal transplant, so some T cells may come from the graft donor. CDR3s include the opening cysteine and the closing phenylalanine or tryptophan. Fields, in order: V gene, CDR3 length, J gene, clone size, D gene, CDR3 DNA, CDR3 protein. D genes are given only for firm matches. Rows give clone size only sometimes, using once, few, many, or a class for an expanded clone.

>TRBV4-1|15|TRBJ2-7|-|TRBD2
TGCGCCAGCAGCCAAGCGACTAGCGGGAGCTACGAGCAGTACTTC
CASSQATSGSYEQYF
>TRBV28|16|TRBJ2-3|-|TRBD2
TGTGCCAGCAGTTCCCCTAGCGGGAGAGGTGTAGATACGCAGTATTTT
CASSSPSGRGVDTQYF
>TRBV5-1|13|TRBJ2-7|-|TRBD1
TGCGCCAGCAGGACAGGGGGCTCCTACGAGCAGTACTTC
CASRTGGSYEQYF
>TRBV19|13|TRBJ2-3|-|-
TGTGCCAGTAGTCTGACACGGGAGGATACGCAGTATTTT
CASSLTREDTQYF
>TRBV10-1|16|TRBJ2-3|-|TRBD2
TGCGCCAGCAGTGGCCCGGGACTAGCGGGGGGAGATACGCAGTATTTT
CASSGPGLAGGDTQYF
>TRBV5-6|17|TRBJ2-3|once|TRBD2
TGTGCCAGCAGCTTGGCCGGGACTAGCCGGGCGGGAGATACGCAGTATTTT
CASSLAGTSRAGDTQYF
>TRBV29-1|11|TRBJ2-5|-|-
TGCAGCGTTGGGACACAAGAGACCCAGTACTTC
CSVGTQETQYF
>TRBV27|16|TRBJ2-1|-|TRBD1
TGTGCCAGCAGTGAAAGACAGGGTGTACGCGCTTTTGAGCAGTTCTTC
CASSERQGVRAFEQFF
>TRBV11-2|16|TRBJ2-1|-|-
TGTGCCAGCAGCTCTCGGGACTTCAGCTCCTACAATGAGCAGTTCTTC
CASSSRDFSSYNEQFF
>TRBV2|16|TRBJ2-7|-|-
TGTGCCAGCAGGACAAATGCCGGGACAGGGAAACTAGCGGGCCTCTTC
CASRTNAGTGKLAGLF
>TRBV19|13|TRBJ2-2|-|-
TGTGCCAGTAGTCCAGATTACACCGGGGAGCTGTTTTTT
CASSPDYTGELFF
>TRBV6-5|12|TRBJ1-1|-|-
TGTGCCAGCAGTTACGCCAGCGGGGAAGCTTTCTTT
CASSYASGEAFF
>TRBV5-1|13|TRBJ2-3|large|-
TGCGCCAGCAGCTTCGGGAGCACAGATACGCAGTATTTT
CASSFGSTDTQYF
>TRBV19|15|TRBJ1-2|-|TRBD1
TGTGCCAGTACCGCGGGGACAGGGTCTAACTATGGCTACACCTTC
CASTAGTGSNYGYTF
>TRBV27|16|TRBJ2-3|-|-
TGTGCCAGCAGGCCTAGTCGAGCTGCCGGCACAGATACGCAGTATTTT
CASRPSRAAGTDTQYF
>TRBV4-3|20|TRBJ2-2|-|TRBD2
TGCGCCAGCAGCCTAGTCCTGGTCCTAGCGGGGGGGAAGAACACCGGGGAGCTGTTTTTT
CASSLVLVLAGGKNTGELFF
>TRBV4-1|13|TRBJ1-1|few|-
TGCGCCAGCAGCCAAGATCAACAATTTAAGGCTTTCTTT
CASSQDQQFKAFF
>TRBV28|18|TRBJ2-5|-|TRBD2
TGTGCCAGCAGTCCGCGGGCAGGGAAGGGACTAGCCCAAGAGACCCAGTACTTC
CASSPRAGKGLAQETQYF
>TRBV7-9|15|TRBJ1-2|-|-
TGTGCCAGCAGAAAACCCCGGACAGAGGCCTATGGCTACACCTTC
CASRKPRTEAYGYTF
>TRBV7-8|19|TRBJ1-2|-|TRBD1
TGTGCCAGCAGCTTATCGCAGGGAGACAGGGAAAATTTAAACTATGGCTACACCTTC
CASSLSQGDRENLNYGYTF
>TRBV9|16|TRBJ2-1|-|-
TGTGCCAGCAGCGTAGGGGGTGGGAGCCCCTACAATGAGCAGTTCTTC
CASSVGGGSPYNEQFF
>TRBV30|14|TRBJ1-1|-|TRBD1
TGTGCCTGGAGTGAAGGCAGGGGGCCTACTGAAGCTTTCTTT
CAWSEGRGPTEAFF
>TRBV6-5|15|TRBJ2-1|-|TRBD2
TGTGCCAGCAGTTACGGAGGGACTAGCACCAATGAGCAGTTCTTC
CASSYGGTSTNEQFF
>TRBV18|15|TRBJ2-7|-|-
TGTGCCAGCTCACCACCCCGGGGTCAAACCTACGAGCAGTACTTC
CASSPPRGQTYEQYF
>TRBV5-6|15|TRBJ2-7|-|-
TGTGCCAGCAGCTTCTCTGAGACACAGGCCTACGAGCAGTACTTC
CASSFSETQAYEQYF
>TRBV6-4|14|TRBJ2-1|-|TRBD2
TGTGCCAGCAGTGCTAGCGGGGACTACAATGAGCAGTTCTTC
CASSASGDYNEQFF
>TRBV11-2|15|TRBJ2-1|-|-
TGTGCCAGCAGCTTAGGGTCAGGGTGGGACAATGAGCAGTTCTTC
CASSLGSGWDNEQFF
>TRBV4-1|13|TRBJ1-2|-|TRBD1
TGCGCCAGCAGCCACCGGGACAGCTATGGCTACACCTTC
CASSHRDSYGYTF
>TRBV7-9|16|TRBJ2-2|-|TRBD2
TGTGCCAGCAGCTATCCGGGACTAGCGAGAACCGGGGAGCTGTTTTTT
CASSYPGLARTGELFF
>TRBV5-5|15|TRBJ1-2|-|-
TGTGCCAGCAGCTTGGATATGGGGCGCTCCTATGGCTACACCTTC
CASSLDMGRSYGYTF
>TRBV12-5|14|TRBJ1-6|once|-
TGTGCTAGTACTCCAGACGCGAGGAATTCACCCCTCCACTTT
CASTPDARNSPLHF
>TRBV7-8|14|TRBJ1-5|-|TRBD1
TGTGCCAGCAGCTCGACAGGGTCGGGTCAGCCCCAGCATTTT
CASSSTGSGQPQHF
>TRBV19|11|TRBJ1-5|-|-
TGTGCCAGTAGTCGTGATCAGCCCCAGCATTTT
CASSRDQPQHF
>TRBV7-9|16|TRBJ1-5|-|-
TGTGCCAGCAGTCTCTCAACATGGGGAGAGGCTCAGCCCCAGCATTTT
CASSLSTWGEAQPQHF
>TRBV9|16|TRBJ2-3|-|TRBD2
TGTGCCAGCAGCCCATTAGCGGGGGGGCGGGCAGATACGCAGTATTTT
CASSPLAGGRADTQYF
>TRBV6-4|14|TRBJ2-1|-|TRBD2
TGTGCCAGCAGTGAAGGCCAGGCGGGAGGGCCCTCCTTCTTC
CASSEGQAGGPSFF
>TRBV10-2|15|TRBJ1-6|-|TRBD1
TGCGCCAGCAGTGAGCCCGGGACAGGGAATTCACCCCTCCACTTT
CASSEPGTGNSPLHF
>TRBV2|17|TRBJ1-6|-|TRBD1
TGTGCCAGCAGTGTAAGAGAGGGGGCTTCCTATAATTCACCCCTCCACTTT
CASSVREGASYNSPLHF
>TRBV5-4|13|TRBJ1-2|once|TRBD1
TGTGCCAGCAGCTTGGACAGGGGCTATGGCTACACCTTC
CASSLDRGYGYTF
>TRBV5-6|15|TRBJ1-6|-|TRBD1
TGTGCCAGCAGCTGGGGACAGGGTTTTAATTCACCCCTCCACTTT
CASSWGQGFNSPLHF
>TRBV15|16|TRBJ1-6|few|-
TGTGCCACCAGCAGAAAACAGTCTGTACTGGATTCACCCCTCCACTTT
CATSRKQSVLDSPLHF
>TRBV30|16|TRBJ2-2|-|TRBD1
TGTGCCTGGACCTTTGAAGTAGGGACAGCGCGCGGGGAGCTGTTTTTT
CAWTFEVGTARGELFF
>TRBV28|14|TRBJ2-7|once|-
TGTGCCAGCAGTTTATCCCCGCGGGACTACGAGCAGTACTTC
CASSLSPRDYEQYF
>TRBV19|12|TRBJ2-1|-|TRBD2
TGTGCCAGTAGTAGGGGAGGGGATGAGCAGTTCTTC
CASSRGGDEQFF
>TRBV6-5|15|TRBJ2-5|-|TRBD1
TGTGCCAGCAGTACCCCCGGGACAGGGTGGAAGACCCAGTACTTC
CASSTPGTGWKTQYF
>TRBV6-5|13|TRBJ2-1|-|TRBD2
TGTGCCTCTAAGGAGCGGGAGCTGGGGAAGCAGTTCTTC
CASKERELGKQFF
>TRBV6-1|16|TRBJ2-3|-|TRBD2
TGTGCCAGCAGTGAAGTCATAGCGGGAGTCAGAATTACGCAGTATTTT
CASSEVIAGVRITQYF
>TRBV7-9|17|TRBJ2-6|-|TRBD1
TGTGCCACGACGCGCGGGACAGGGGGCTCTGGGGCCAACGTCCTGACTTTC
CATTRGTGGSGANVLTF
>TRBV28|19|TRBJ2-2|-|TRBD2
TGTGCCAGCAGCCGGTGGGAGGGTAGACAGATCGCGAACACCGGGGAGCTGTTTTTT
CASSRWEGRQIANTGELFF
>TRBV9|15|TRBJ2-1|-|-
TGTGCCAGCAGCGTAGACGGACTTAGCAACAATGAGCAGTTCTTC
CASSVDGLSNNEQFF
>TRBV13|18|TRBJ2-3|-|TRBD2
TGTGCCAGCAGCTCTATACTACCCTCTAGCGGGAGGGGAGATACGCAGTATTTT
CASSSILPSSGRGDTQYF
>TRBV6-1|15|TRBJ2-7|-|TRBD1
TGTGCCAGCAGCCGGGGACAGGGGACGACCTACGAGCAGTACTTC
CASSRGQGTTYEQYF
>TRBV4-2|13|TRBJ2-7|-|-
TGTGCCAGCAGCCAAGACCAGGCCTACGAGCAGTACTTC
CASSQDQAYEQYF
>TRBV27|14|TRBJ2-2|-|-
TGTGCCAGCAGTTTAGGGTGGCGGACCGGGGAGCTGTTTTTT
CASSLGWRTGELFF
>TRBV4-2|15|TRBJ1-5|few|-
TGTGCCAGCAGCCAAGGGTCCAGGGGAGGGCAGCCCCAGCATTTT
CASSQGSRGGQPQHF